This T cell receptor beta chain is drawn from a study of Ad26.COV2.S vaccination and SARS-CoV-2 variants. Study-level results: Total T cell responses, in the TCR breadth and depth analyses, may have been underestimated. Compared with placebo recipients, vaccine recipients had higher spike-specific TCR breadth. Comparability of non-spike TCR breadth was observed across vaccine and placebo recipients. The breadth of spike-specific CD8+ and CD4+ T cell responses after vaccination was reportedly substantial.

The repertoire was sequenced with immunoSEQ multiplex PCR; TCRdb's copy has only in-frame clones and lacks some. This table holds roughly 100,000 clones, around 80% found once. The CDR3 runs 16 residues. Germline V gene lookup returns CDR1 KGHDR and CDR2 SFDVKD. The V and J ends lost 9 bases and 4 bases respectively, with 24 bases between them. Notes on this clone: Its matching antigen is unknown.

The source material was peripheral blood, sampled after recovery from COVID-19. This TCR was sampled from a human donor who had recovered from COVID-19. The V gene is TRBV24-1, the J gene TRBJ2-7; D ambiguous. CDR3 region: CATRTFRKWVPYEQYF. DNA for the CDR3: TGTGCCACCCGAACCTTTCGAAAATGGGTCCCTTACGAGCAGTACTTC.